The 20 T cell receptor beta chains presented below share a single source sample, sequenced in a study of blood T cell repertoires in COVID-19. The table came from immunoSEQ multiplex PCR; TCRdb's copy has only in-frame clones and leaves some out. The sample includes approximately 180,000 clones, 87% of them seen just once. The specimen sequenced was peripheral blood. Receptors originate from a woman aged 45-65 years with acute or convalescent COVID-19.

Comment on this clone: The germline gene is not matched at one end of the junction; a read error may be the cause. This rearrangement joins TRBV10-3 to TRBJ1-6; D not certain. Germline lookup yields CDR1 ENHRY and CDR2 SYGVKD. CDR3 size: 13 residues. CDR3 DNA: TGCGCCTGCAGTAACTCCTATAATTCACCCCTCCACTTT. Protein sequence: CACSNSYNSPLHF.

This clone occurred a few times. The J gene is TRBJ2-2, the V gene TRBV10-1; TRBD2 is a possible D gene (5 bases). The CDR3 runs 17 residues. The V gene lost 0 bases and the J gene lost 2 bases, with 13 bases spanning the gap. CDR1 WNHNN and CDR2 SYGVQD come from the germline V gene (reference sequence). The CDR3 protein is CASSESGAGVNTGELFF. CDR3 DNA sequence: TGCGCCAGCAGTGAGTCGGGAGCTGGGGTCAACACCGGGGAGCTGTTTTTT.

The chain links TRBV6-5 to TRBJ2-7; D might be TRBD2 (5 bases). From germline, CDR1 is MNHEY and CDR2 SVGAGI. The V end lost 0 bases, the J end lost 2 bases, and 8 bases lay between the germline ends. The CDR3 sequence is 14 residues long. The CDR3 sequence: CASSYSAGPYEQYF. In DNA, the CDR3 is TGTGCCAGCAGTTACTCGGCGGGCCCCTACGAGCAGTACTTC.

The V and J genes are TRBV4-3 and TRBJ1-6; 9 bases line up with TRBD1. The V segment lost 2 bases and the J segment 6 bases; nucleotides outside the gene matches: 11. CDR3 length: 18 residues. The V gene's germline CDR1 is LGHNA and CDR2 YSLEER. The CDR3 spells CASSQKWTGTGSNSPLHF. For the CDR3, the DNA is TGCGCCAGCAGCCAAAAATGGACCGGGACAGGGTCTAATTCACCCCTCCACTTT.

This CDR3 reads CASSQRTGTNTIYF. The CDR3 coding sequence is TGTGCCAGCAGTCAAAGGACAGGGACAAACACCATATATTTT. The rearrangement links TRBV6-5 to TRBJ1-3; 8 nucleotides agree with TRBD1. The CDR3 is 14 residues long. The germline V gene has CDR1 MNHEY and CDR2 SVGAGI. J lost 6 bases, V lost 5 bases, and 6 bases had no gene match.

The genes are TRBV19 and TRBJ1-4; TRBD1 might be the D (6 bases). The CDR3 sequence is 17 residues long. Deletions cut 0 bases from V and 5 bases from J, with 16 bases between. Germline CDR1 LNHDA, CDR2 SQIVND (reference sequence). The CDR3 sequence: CASSIDPVQGGNEKLFF. The CDR3 DNA reads TGTGCCAGTAGTATAGATCCCGTACAGGGAGGGAATGAAAAACTGTTTTTT.

Notes on this clone: Other nucleotide sequences in the sample specify the same CDR3. V and J are TRBV6-5 and TRBJ1-2; 9 bases are shared with TRBD1. This CDR3 contains 15 residues. Germline V gene sequence: CDR1 MNHEY, CDR2 SVGAGI. Trimming took 0 bases from V and 2 from J; bases not matched to a gene: 1. DNA for the CDR3: TGTGCCAGCAGTTACTCCGGGACAGGGAACTATGGCTACACCTTC. This translates into CASSYSGTGNYGYTF.

J is TRBJ1-5 and V is TRBV19; D may be TRBD1 (6 bases). From germline, CDR1 is LNHDA and CDR2 SQIVND (reference sequence). This CDR3 contains 17 residues. The V end lost 5 bases, the J end lost 11 bases, and 28 bases lay between the germline ends. DNA of the CDR3: TGTGCCAGTAGTTCACCCCCCTTGACAGGCCCTAGGGGAGCCCAGCATTTT. Translated, it gives CASSSPPLTGPRGAQHF.

This chain connects TRBV19 to TRBJ2-1; 11 nucleotides match TRBD2. Germline values: CDR1 LNHDA, CDR2 SQIVND (reference sequence). Trimming removed 5 bases from V and 5 bases from J; junction bases left unmatched: 8. The CDR3 is 16 residues long. CDR3 in DNA: TGTGCCAGTAGTTTGTCCCTAGCGGGAGGCCACAATGAGCAGTTCTTC. It specifies CASSLSLAGGHNEQFF.

This clone appeared a few times. The chain recombines TRBV24-1 with TRBJ2-3; the D is unclear. The CDR3 covers 14 residues. V shed 3 bases and J shed 0 bases, with 6 bases lying between them. Per the germline V gene, CDR1 is KGHDR and CDR2 is SFDVKD. This chain's CDR3 is CATSDIVSTDTQYF. The DNA for the CDR3 is TGTGCCACCAGTGATATAGTCAGCACAGATACGCAGTATTTT.

This clone was picked up one time. The V call is TRBV10-3, the J call TRBJ2-5; perhaps TRBD1 as D (6 bases). The V end was cut by 5 bases, the J end by 2 bases, with 12 bases between. Germline V gene lookup returns CDR1 ENHRY and CDR2 SYGVKD. This CDR3 comprises 14 residues. The CDR3 nucleotides read TGTGCCATCAGTACTACAGGGAAACAAGAGACCCAGTACTTC. It codes for CAISTTGKQETQYF.

The count of this clone is one. This chain joins TRBV7-9 and TRBJ2-2, with 7 bases aligning to TRBD2. CDR3 length: 15 amino acids. V dropped 4 bases and J dropped 7; count of bases not matched to a gene: 9. Germline V CDR1 and CDR2: SEHNR, FQNEAQ (reference sequence). CDR3 sequence: CASSWRREADGELFF. The DNA of the CDR3 is TGTGCCAGCAGCTGGCGTCGGGAGGCGGACGGGGAGCTGTTTTTT.

This rearrangement joins TRBV5-5 to TRBJ2-1, with 11 positions matching TRBD2. The V segment lost 0 bases and the J segment 12 bases; nucleotides outside the gene matches: 14. From germline, CDR1 is SGHKS and CDR2 YYEKEE (reference sequence). The CDR3 extends over 17 amino acids. DNA of the CDR3: TGTGCCAGCAGCTTGGGTTATGAGGGTAGCGGGGGGGTTCGGCAGTTCTTC. Residues: CASSLGYEGSGGVRQFF.

The V call is TRBV27, the J call TRBJ1-6, with D maybe TRBD1 (5 bases). V lost 5 bases to trimming and J lost 8 bases, with 7 bases between them. The CDR3 sequence is 12 residues long. In germline, CDR1 is MNHEY, CDR2 SMNVEV (reference sequence). The CDR3 reads CASSEQDSPLHF. The CDR3 DNA reads TGTGCCAGCAGTGAACAGGATTCACCCCTCCACTTT.

V is TRBV6-2 or TRBV6-3 and J is TRBJ1-2; D might be TRBD1 (5 bases). Per the germline V gene, CDR1 is MNHEY and CDR2 is SVGEGT. The CDR3 spans 16 residues. V was shortened by 4 bases and J by 4 bases, with 19 bases between the two germline ends. CDR3 sequence reads: CASSLSLQGGGYGYTF. The CDR3 coding sequence is TGTGCCAGCAGTTTGAGCCTCCAGGGAGGAGGCTATGGCTACACCTTC.

This clone is a singleton in its sample. The DNA for the CDR3 is TGTGCCAGCAGCTTGGGGAAACAGGGGAGTCTAGGTTCACCCCTCCACTTT. This translates into CASSLGKQGSLGSPLHF. The genes are TRBV5-4 and TRBJ1-6; 7 bases map to TRBD1. This CDR3 is built from 17 residues. V was clipped by 0 bases and J by 9 bases; unmatched bases: 12. The germline CDR1 and CDR2 sequences are SGHNT and YYREEE (reference sequence).

This chain joins TRBV7-9 and TRBJ1-1, with a weak D call TRBD1 (6 bases). Looked up from germline, CDR1 is SEHNR and CDR2 is FQNEAQ (reference sequence). With 5 bases removed from V and 4 bases from J, the gap between germline ends came to 11 bases. This CDR3 comprises 13 residues. CDR3 loop: CASSPTGSTEAFF. Written as DNA, the CDR3 is TGTGCCAGCAGCCCGACAGGATCCACTGAAGCTTTCTTT.

Worth noting for this clone: Other DNA sequences from this sample encode an identical CDR3 as well. V gene TRBV12-3 or TRBV12-4 combines with J gene TRBJ1-3; no clear D gene. The V end lost 3 bases, the J end lost 4 bases, and 4 bases lay between the germline ends. The length of the CDR3 is 12 residues. CDR3 sequence (DNA): TGTGCCAGCAGTTTTCGGGGAAACACCATATATTTT. Translation: CASSFRGNTIYF.

The chain has TRBV2 and TRBJ2-7, with D possibly matching TRBD2 (5 bases). Germline assignment: CDR1 SNHLY and CDR2 FYNNEI. The CDR3 is 14 amino acids. V shed 7 bases and J shed 5 bases, with 18 bases lying between them. In DNA form, the CDR3 reads TGTGCCAGCATTAATCGGTGGGGAGACCACGAGCAGTACTTC. It encodes CASINRWGDHEQYF.

The CDR3 loop is CASSSTGTGGESPLHF. CDR3 sequence (DNA): TGTGCCAGCAGTTCAACGGGGACAGGGGGCGAGTCACCCCTCCACTTT. The V and J genes are TRBV6-5 and TRBJ1-6; 12 nucleotides line up with TRBD1. Unmatched junction bases numbered 8, after V lost 4 bases and J lost 10 bases. The CDR3 is 16 residues long. CDR1 is MNHEY, CDR2 SVGAGI, per germline.